This T cell receptor beta chain emerged from a study of blood T cells in healthy people across ages. Germline CDR1 is SGHTA and CDR2 is FQGNSA. The CDR3 has 17 residues. The trim removed 2 bases at V and 4 bases at J, leaving 7 bases unmatched. A few counts support this clonotype. With a J-beta primer mix and a sample-barcoded 5' primer, a second PCR ran about 6 to 11 cycles. TCRdb called the 5' RACE reads again in MiXCR, with one record for every CDR3 protein. The profile covers over 1,500,000 distinct CDR3 sequences, with about 50% appearing a single time and over 2% taken by the ten largest. The clonotype comes from a woman aged 40 to 50 in good health. This chain joins TRBV7-2 and TRBJ2-5, with 13 bases identical to TRBD2. Sequencing used blood. CDR3 nucleotides: TGTGCCAGCAGCTTAAAACAACTAGCGGGGGGGTCAGAGACCCAGTACTTC. Translation: CASSLKQLAGGSETQYF.